The rows below give T cell receptor beta chains drawn from one sample of a study of identical twins. TCRdb re-derived calls from the 5' RACE reads in MiXCR, one entry per CDR3 protein. This sample has 470,000 or so distinct CDR3 sequences, with 20% to 25% found just once. The same sample was also studied in work on T cells expressing NK-cell markers.

Sequences were obtained from CD4+ T cells sorted from blood. Every receptor here comes from a woman aged 18-35 years in good health. CDR3s include the opening cysteine and the closing phenylalanine or tryptophan. The D gene is left open where the match is weak. A clone size is listed for some rows: how often the clone was seen (once, few, many), or a class if it is expanded.

j_call clone_size v_call d_call cdr3_aa cdr3_nt
TRBJ2-5 - TRBV2 - CASSYSEETQYF TGTGCCAGCAGTTACTCGGAAGAGACCCAGTACTTC
TRBJ2-3 - TRBV9 - CASSPPSGVRADTQYF TGTGCCAGCAGCCCCCCCTCAGGGGTCCGTGCAGATACGCAGTATTTT
TRBJ1-1 few TRBV20-1 - CSSSVTFNTEAFF TGCAGTTCATCAGTAACCTTTAACACTGAAGCTTTCTTT
TRBJ2-4 many TRBV20-1 - CSAMQGIAKNIQYF TGCAGTGCTATGCAGGGTATAGCCAAAAACATTCAGTACTTC
TRBJ1-4 - TRBV7-2 - CASSPGPEEKLFF TGTGCCAGCAGCCCCGGACCCGAGGAAAAACTGTTTTTT
TRBJ2-2 many TRBV10-3 TRBD1 CAIRTGTANTGELFF TGTGCCATCAGGACAGGGACGGCGAACACCGGGGAGCTGTTTTTT
TRBJ2-3 few TRBV20-1 TRBD2 CSVPLAGGGDTQYF TGCAGTGTCCCACTAGCGGGGGGAGGAGATACGCAGTATTTT
TRBJ2-7 - TRBV20-1 - CSALTTVSYEQYF TGCAGTGCATTGACGACCGTCTCCTACGAGCAGTACTTC
TRBJ2-1 - TRBV18 TRBD1 CASSPRQGAGDEQFF TGTGCCAGCTCACCTAGACAGGGGGCCGGGGATGAGCAGTTCTTC
TRBJ1-4 - TRBV13 - CASTRMEGEKLFF TGTGCCAGCACCCGTATGGAGGGGGAAAAACTGTTTTTT
TRBJ2-7 - TRBV2 - CASSLTHYEQYF TGTGCCAGCAGTTTGACACATTACGAGCAGTACTTC
TRBJ2-5 - TRBV12-5 - CASGLVQGTQYF TGTGCTAGTGGTTTGGTACAGGGGACCCAGTACTTC
TRBJ2-2 - TRBV10-3 - CAIKTTDTGELFF TGTGCCATCAAGACTACGGACACCGGGGAGCTGTTTTTT
TRBJ2-6 - TRBV20-1 - CSARGSSSGANVLTF TGCAGTGCAAGGGGCTCCAGCTCTGGGGCCAACGTCCTGACTTTC
TRBJ2-7 few TRBV7-2 - CASSLNGWTTYEQYF TGTGCCAGCAGCTTAAACGGCTGGACTACCTACGAGCAGTACTTC
TRBJ1-1 - TRBV25-1 - CASSKGGGAEAFF TGTGCCAGCAGCAAAGGTGGGGGCGCTGAAGCTTTCTTT
TRBJ2-1 few TRBV20-1 TRBD2 CSAPRTSEGYNEQFF TGCAGTGCCCCGAGGACTAGCGAGGGCTACAATGAGCAGTTCTTC
TRBJ1-6 - TRBV12-3/TRBV12-4 - CATSLVSLYSPLHF TGTGCCACCAGTCTAGTCTCACTTTATTCACCCCTCCACTTT